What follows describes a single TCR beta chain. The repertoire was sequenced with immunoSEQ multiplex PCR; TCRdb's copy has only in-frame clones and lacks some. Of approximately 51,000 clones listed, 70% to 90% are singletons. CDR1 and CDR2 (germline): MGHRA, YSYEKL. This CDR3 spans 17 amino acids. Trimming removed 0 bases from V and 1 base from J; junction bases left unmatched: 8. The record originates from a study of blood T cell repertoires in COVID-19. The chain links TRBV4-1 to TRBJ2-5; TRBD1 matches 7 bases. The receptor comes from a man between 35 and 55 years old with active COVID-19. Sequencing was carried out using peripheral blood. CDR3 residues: CASSQDAWTGLQETQYF. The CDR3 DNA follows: TGCGCCAGCAGCCAAGACGCTTGGACAGGACTCCAAGAGACCCAGTACTTC.